A single sample gave rise to the 20 T cell receptor beta chains below, sequenced in a study of siplizumab effects on memory and regulatory T cells. TCRdb keeps only in-frame clones here, not all; method: immunoSEQ multiplex PCR. The sample holds roughly 60,000 clones; more than 80% are singletons and the top ten take 30% to 40%. What was sequenced was CD8+ T cells sorted from blood. The receptor source for this set is a human donor in good health.

V and J are TRBV30 and TRBJ2-7; D is uncertain. V shed 0 bases and J shed 0 bases, with 9 bases lying between them. The CDR3 is 14 amino acids. Germline values: CDR1 GTSNPN, CDR2 SVGIG (reference sequence). The CDR3 nucleotides are TGTGCCTGGAGTGTACTTCTAGTCTCCTACGAGCAGTACTTC. Translation gives CAWSVLLVSYEQYF.

This chain joins TRBV5-5 and TRBJ1-2, with D hard to call. Looked up from germline, CDR1 is SGHKS and CDR2 is YYEKEE (reference sequence). The V end lost 0 bases, the J end lost 4 bases, and 4 bases lay between the germline ends. There are 12 residues in the CDR3. CDR3 sequence: CASSLEGYGYTF. CDR3 nucleotide sequence: TGTGCCAGCAGCTTGGAGGGCTATGGCTACACCTTC.

The CDR3 here is CVTSGGGPYEQFF. The DNA of the CDR3 is TGTGTCACCTCGGGGGGAGGGCCCTATGAGCAGTTCTTC. The chain joins TRBV27 to TRBJ2-1; TRBD2 matches 7 bases. The CDR3 extends over 13 amino acids. Per germline, CDR1 MNHEY and CDR2 SMNVEV (reference sequence).

The rearrangement links TRBV6-4 to TRBJ2-3; D gene unclear. V was cut by 4 bases and J by 2 bases, with 7 bases left in between. The CDR3 length is 13 residues. From germline, CDR1 is MRHNA and CDR2 SNTAGT. The CDR3 is CASSGTPTDTQYF. The CDR3 bases are TGTGCCAGCAGTGGGACGCCCACAGATACGCAGTATTTT.

V and J are TRBV27 and TRBJ2-2; D possibly matches TRBD1 or TRBD2 (6 bases each). Germline V CDR1 and CDR2: MNHEY, SMNVEV (reference sequence). V lost 10 bases and J lost 7, with 13 bases in between. The CDR3 is 12 amino acids. The CDR3 region is CATAGGLGELFF. The CDR3 DNA follows: TGTGCCACCGCCGGGGGCCTCGGGGAGCTGTTTTTT.

This chain connects TRBV13 to TRBJ1-1; TRBD1 aligns across 8 bases. CDR3 size: 15 residues. CDR1 is PRHDT and CDR2 is FYEKMQ in the germline V gene (reference sequence). Germline trimming cut 5 bases from V and 5 bases from J; bases unmatched to any gene: 10. The CDR3 reads CASSINGQGRTEAFF. As DNA, the CDR3 is TGTGCCAGCAGCATAAATGGACAGGGCCGGACTGAAGCTTTCTTT.

The chain links TRBV5-5 to TRBJ2-7; D not resolved. The CDR3 length is 13 residues. Per the germline V gene, CDR1 is SGHKS and CDR2 is YYEKEE (reference sequence). Trimming pared 0 bases from V and 3 bases from J, leaving 7 bases between. The CDR3 reads CASSLVQIYEQYF. CDR3 bases: TGTGCCAGCAGCTTGGTACAGATCTACGAGCAGTACTTC. Using reference TRBV5-5 and TRBJ2-7 for the parts outside the CDR3, the full variable domain is DAGVTQSPTHLIKTRGQQVTLRCSPISGHKSVSWYQQVLGQGPQFIFQYYEKEERGRGNFPDRFSARQFPNYSSELNVNALLLGDSALYLCASSLVQIYEQYFGPGTRLTVT.

V gene TRBV9 combines with J gene TRBJ2-3, with a possible D match to TRBD2 (6 bases). Germline CDR1 and CDR2: SGDLS and YYNGEE. The ends were cut back, 2 bases at V and 2 bases at J, with 12 bases in the middle. The CDR3 runs 15 residues. The chain's CDR3 is CASSVIAGPTDTQYF. The CDR3 nucleotides are TGTGCCAGCAGCGTTATTGCGGGGCCCACAGATACGCAGTATTTT.

This clone has only a few counts. The chain combines TRBV11-2 with TRBJ2-2, with 7 bases that match TRBD2. Trimming took 4 bases from V and 10 from J; bases not matched to a gene: 15. The CDR3 length is 16 residues. CDR1 is SGHAT, CDR2 FQNNGV, per germline. CDR3 amino acids: CASSYFGGLAGAELFF. CDR3 sequence (DNA): TGTGCCAGCAGCTATTTCGGAGGTTTGGCGGGAGCGGAGCTGTTTTTT. Combining the CDR3 with reference TRBV11-2 and TRBJ2-2 gives the whole variable domain EAGVAQSPRYKIIEKRQSVAFWCNPISGHATLYWYQQILGQGPKLLIQFQNNGVVDDSQLPKDRFSAERLKGVDSTLKIQPAKLEDSAVYLCASSYFGGLAGAELFFGEGSRLTVL.

CDR3 sequence reads: CASRVSGGENIQYF. In nucleotides, the CDR3 is TGCGCCAGCAGAGTTAGCGGGGGAGAGAACATTCAGTACTTC. V is TRBV10-2 and J is TRBJ2-4; TRBD2 aligns across 9 bases. V shed 6 bases and J 7 bases; nucleotides not matched to a gene: 7. The germline V gene encodes CDR1 WSHSY and CDR2 SAAADI. CDR3 size: 14 residues.

The chain links TRBV16 to TRBJ2-7; 9 bases fit TRBD1. Trimming cost V 5 bases and J 1 base; bases outside gene matches: 3. CDR1 is KGHSY, CDR2 FQNENV, per germline. The CDR3 contains 14 residues. CDR3: CASSDGQGSYEQYF. CDR3 in DNA: TGTGCCAGCAGCGACGGACAGGGGTCCTACGAGCAGTACTTC. The variable domain in full, with the rest retrieved from reference TRBV16 and TRBJ2-7, is GEEVAQTPKHLVRGEGQKAKLYCAPIKGHSYVFWYQQVLKNEFKFLISFQNENVFDETGMPKERFSAKCLPNSPCSLEIQATKLEDSAVYFCASSDGQGSYEQYFGPGTRLTVT.

The rearrangement links TRBV27 to TRBJ2-2; no reliable D call. V lost 3 bases to trimming and J lost 4 bases, with 15 bases between them. CDR1 and CDR2 from the germline V gene are MNHEY and SMNVEV (reference sequence). This CDR3 spans 16 amino acids. This CDR3 reads CASSFSFRILTGELFF. In DNA, the CDR3 is TGTGCCAGCAGTTTCAGCTTTAGAATTCTCACCGGGGAGCTGTTTTTT.

The chain is built from TRBV2 and TRBJ2-7, with 13 bases fitting TRBD2. There are 16 residues in the CDR3. Trimming at V came to 6 bases and at J to 0 bases, leaving 5 bases not matched to a gene. Per the germline V gene, CDR1 is SNHLY and CDR2 is FYNNEI. CDR3 nucleotide sequence: TGTGCCAGCAGCGGACTAGCGGGAGAGTACTCCTACGAGCAGTACTTC. Amino acids: CASSGLAGEYSYEQYF.

The V gene is TRBV5-6, the J gene TRBJ2-7; possible D gene TRBD1, 5 bases. CDR3 length: 14 amino acids. Germline V gives CDR1 SGHDT, CDR2 YYEEEE. Trimming shortened V by 0 bases and J by 3 bases, and 10 bases separated the two germline ends. The CDR3 bases are TGTGCCAGCAGCTTGGGTCAAGGGGACTACGAGCAGTACTTC. It codes for CASSLGQGDYEQYF.

This clone has a single count. This chain joins TRBV5-5 and TRBJ1-3, with D perhaps matching TRBD1 (5 bases). Germline values: CDR1 SGHKS, CDR2 YYEKEE (reference sequence). V lost 0 bases and J lost 2, with 9 bases in between. CDR3 length: 15 residues. CDR3 sequence reads: CASSLEAGTGNTIYF. The CDR3 nucleotides read TGTGCCAGCAGCTTGGAGGCAGGGACTGGAAACACCATATATTTT.

This chain uses TRBV7-9 with TRBJ2-5, with D tentatively TRBD1 (5 bases). Germline CDR1 SEHNR, CDR2 FQNEAQ (reference sequence). V lost 9 bases, J lost 1 base, and 12 bases lay in between. This CDR3 region has 13 residues. In nucleotides, the CDR3 is TGTGCCAGGGCCCCAGGGCTCCAAGAGACCCAGTACTTC. Translated, it gives CARAPGLQETQYF.

The V call is TRBV14, the J call TRBJ1-1, with 8 bases lining up with TRBD1. The CDR3 runs to 15 residues. The V gene's germline CDR1 is SGHDN and CDR2 FVKESK. Trimming took 0 bases from V and 4 from J; bases not matched to a gene: 4. CDR3 residues: CASSQDQGARTEAFF. The CDR3 DNA sequence: TGTGCCAGCAGCCAAGATCAGGGGGCGCGCACTGAAGCTTTCTTT.

This sequence joins TRBV25-1 and TRBJ2-2; TRBD2 might be the D (5 bases). CDR1 MGHDK and CDR2 SYGVNS come from the germline V gene. Trimming removed 8 bases from V and 0 bases from J, with 10 bases in between. This CDR3 spans 14 amino acids. As DNA, the CDR3 is TGTGCCAGCGACGCGGACTCGAACACCGGGGAGCTGTTTTTT. It specifies CASDADSNTGELFF.

This CDR3 reads CASNYYIAGGAETQYF. The CDR3 DNA reads as TGCGCCAGCAACTACTATATAGCGGGAGGAGCTGAGACCCAGTACTTC. The genes are TRBV5-1 and TRBJ2-5; 10 nucleotides align to TRBD2. The V gene's germline CDR1 is SGHRS and CDR2 YFSETQ. V was clipped by 6 bases and J by 5 bases; unmatched bases: 13. The CDR3 runs 16 residues.

CDR3 DNA: TGTGCCAGCAGTTCCGGGACAGGGGTCACCGGGGAGCTGTTTTTT. Its translation: CASSSGTGVTGELFF. The chain combines TRBV5-5 with TRBJ2-2; 10 positions match TRBD1. Trimming removed 5 bases from V and 4 bases from J; junction bases left unmatched: 5. The CDR3 length is 15 residues. Per the germline V gene, CDR1 is SGHKS and CDR2 is YYEKEE (reference sequence).